The clone carrying this TCR beta chain has a count of ten or more. Its antigen remains unknown. This specimen belongs to a study of response to subunit inactivated influenza vaccine. General observations from the study: The authors suggested that few new T cells are recruited per seasonal influenza vaccination.

TCRdb analysed the RT-PCR reads with MiXCR anew, one entry per CDR3 protein. Seen here are hundreds of thousands of distinct CDR3 sequences, around a sixth observed once, and the top ten hold roughly a tenth. The source is a man over 45 who received an inactivated influenza vaccine. Material: PBMCs from blood, obtained more than 4 days after vaccination.

Here the CDR3 DNA reads TGCGCCAGCAGTGAGTCTGGCGGGGGCGACACAGATACGCAGTATTTT. Encoded protein: CASSESGGGDTDTQYF. This chain links TRBV10-1 with TRBJ2-3, with D perhaps matching TRBD2 (7 bases). The germline V and J ends were trimmed by 0 bases and 2 bases, with 12 bases remaining between them. CDR3 size: 16 residues. Germline CDR1 and CDR2: WNHNN and SYGVQD (reference sequence).